This T cell receptor beta chain is drawn from a study of PD-1 blockade in classical Hodgkin lymphoma. Clones were sequenced by immunoSEQ multiplex PCR, and TCRdb holds only the in-frame ones, with some missing. Among over 20,000 clones listed, 71% were seen once. Every one of the patients relapsed after autologous stem cell transplantation (brentuximab vedotin exposure was variable). The clonotype originates from a human donor with classical Hodgkin lymphoma. The specimen comprised peripheral blood mononuclear cells (PBMCs), sampled at baseline.

The CDR3 loop reads CASSSPGVASNQPQHF. CDR3 DNA: TGTGCCAGCAGTTCGCCAGGGGTGGCAAGCAATCAGCCCCAGCATTTT. The chain carries TRBV28 and TRBJ1-5; maybe TRBD1 (6 bases). V was cut by 4 bases and J by 1 base, with 14 bases left in between. The CDR3 sequence is 16 residues long. Germline CDR1 is MDHEN and CDR2 is SYDVKM.